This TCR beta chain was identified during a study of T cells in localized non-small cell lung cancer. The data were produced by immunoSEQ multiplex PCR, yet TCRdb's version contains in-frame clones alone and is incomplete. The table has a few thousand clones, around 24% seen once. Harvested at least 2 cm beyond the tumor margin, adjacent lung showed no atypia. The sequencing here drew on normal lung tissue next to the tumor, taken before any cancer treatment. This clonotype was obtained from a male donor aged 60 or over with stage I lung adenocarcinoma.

The CDR3 nucleotides read TGTGCCAGCAGCGGGGGGACTAGCGGCCTCACAGATACGCAGTATTTT. Protein sequence: CASSGGTSGLTDTQYF. The chain recombines TRBV9 with TRBJ2-3, with 11 bases identical to TRBD2. Losses at the gene ends were 3 bases for V and 2 bases for J; bases not matched to a gene: 5. Germline V lookup: CDR1 SGDLS, CDR2 YYNGEE. CDR3 length: 16 residues.